A selection of T cell receptor beta chains follows, all from one sample in a study of T cell responses to AZD1222 COVID-19 vaccine. Data came from immunoSEQ multiplex PCR; TCRdb stores just in-frame clones and leaves some out. The profile shows roughly 150,000 clones, about 87% of them singletons. Sample: peripheral blood, taken on day 0 of MenACWY control vaccination. Receptors were obtained from an adult in good health. Each CDR3 is given with its conserved first and last residue. D genes are given only for firm matches. Rows may omit the clone size; those that give it use once, few, many or a size class.

.	.	TRBV7-2	TRBJ1-1	15	TGTGCCAGCAGCTTACATGGGCCGGCCAACACTGAAGCTTTCTTT	CASSLHGPANTEAFF
once	.	TRBV27	TRBJ1-4	13	TGTGCCAGCAGTTTCAACACCGGAGAAAAACTGTTTTTT	CASSFNTGEKLFF
.	.	TRBV25-1	TRBJ2-1	15	TGTGCCAGCAGTGAAGTTGGGAGCTCCTACAATGAGCAGTTCTTC	CASSEVGSSYNEQFF
.	TRBD1	TRBV10-3	TRBJ2-2	18	TGTGCCATCAGTGGGGGACAGGGGTCGAGGGAGAACACCGGGGAGCTGTTTTTT	CAISGGQGSRENTGELFF
.	TRBD1	TRBV10-1	TRBJ1-4	18	TGCGCCAGCCGAACGGACAGGGGGATGAGAAGGACTAATGAAAAACTGTTTTTT	CASRTDRGMRRTNEKLFF
few	TRBD1	TRBV6-5	TRBJ1-2	15	TGTGCCAGCAGTTATTCCGGGACAGAGACTTATGGCTACACCTTC	CASSYSGTETYGYTF
.	.	TRBV3-1/TRBV3-2	TRBJ1-2	14	TGTGCCAGCAGCCAAGCCCCAGCATCGGATGGCTACACCTTC	CASSQAPASDGYTF
.	.	TRBV29-1	TRBJ1-2	10	TGCAGCGTTGATTTGTATGGCTACACCTTC	CSVDLYGYTF
.	.	TRBV28	TRBJ1-2	13	TGTGCCAGCAGAGGGGACAACGGCTATGGCTACACCTTC	CASRGDNGYGYTF
.	TRBD2	TRBV6-5	TRBJ2-1	16	TGTGCCAGCAGTTACTCAGTAGCGGGGGGCTACAATGAGCAGTTCTTC	CASSYSVAGGYNEQFF
.	.	TRBV3-1/TRBV3-2	TRBJ1-1	13	TGTGCCAGCAGCCACGGGGGGAACACTGAAGCTTTCTTT	CASSHGGNTEAFF
.	.	TRBV5-1	TRBJ2-2	16	TGCGCCAGCAGCTTGGAGGTGTGGGAGAACACCGGGGAGCTGTTTTTT	CASSLEVWENTGELFF
.	TRBD1	TRBV5-6	TRBJ1-2	18	TGTGCCAGCAGCTTGGGGCCGGGACAGGGGACCAGGGGCTATGGCTACACCTTC	CASSLGPGQGTRGYGYTF
.	TRBD1	TRBV12-5	TRBJ1-1	15	TGTGCTAGTGGTTTGGGGACAGGGGTCCACACTGAAGCTTTCTTT	CASGLGTGVHTEAFF
.	TRBD2	TRBV9	TRBJ2-1	14	TGTGCCAGCAGCCCGGGGACTAGCGACCGACGGCAGTTCTTC	CASSPGTSDRRQFF
once	.	TRBV7-3	TRBJ2-3	16	TGTGCCAGCAGCTTAAGTCGGGCAGGGTCGGGAGATACGCAGTATTTT	CASSLSRAGSGDTQYF
.	TRBD1	TRBV30	TRBJ1-6	14	TGTGCCTGGAGTGTCCGGACAGGGGTCTCACCCCTCCACTTT	CAWSVRTGVSPLHF
.	TRBD2	TRBV3-1/TRBV3-2	TRBJ2-2	20	TGTGCCAGCAGCGCCAGAAAGGGACTAGCGGCGGTCGCGAACACCGGGGAGCTGTTTTTT	CASSARKGLAAVANTGELFF
.	TRBD2	TRBV5-1	TRBJ2-5	15	TGCGCCAGCAGCTTAAGCGGGGGGGCGCAAGAGACCCAGTACTTC	CASSLSGGAQETQYF
.	TRBD1	TRBV4-2	TRBJ2-7	16	TGTGCCAGCAGCCAAGATCTGGGACAGGCCTCCTACGAGCAGTACTTC	CASSQDLGQASYEQYF
.	TRBD2	TRBV11-3	TRBJ2-5	15	TGTGCCAGCAGCCAGACCCGGGGGGGCGGAGAGACCCAGTACTTC	CASSQTRGGGETQYF
.	.	TRBV5-1	TRBJ1-2	15	TGCGCCAGCAGCTTGGTCCCGGCTACGGACTATGGCTACACCTTC	CASSLVPATDYGYTF
.	.	TRBV7-8	TRBJ2-7	15	TGTGCCAGCAGCCACCCGGTGCTATCAAACACCGAGCAGTACTTC	CASSHPVLSNTEQYF
.	.	TRBV9	TRBJ1-6	15	TGTGCCAGCAGCCCACGGACAAGAGATAATTCACCCCTCCACTTT	CASSPRTRDNSPLHF
.	.	TRBV27	TRBJ1-5	15	TGTGCCAGCAGTTTACAAGGGGATAGCAATCAGCCCCAGCATTTT	CASSLQGDSNQPQHF
.	.	TRBV19	TRBJ1-5	15	TGTGCCAGTAGTATAGGGACAATTAGCAATCAGCCCCAGCATTTT	CASSIGTISNQPQHF
few	TRBD1	TRBV5-1	TRBJ2-2	15	TGCGCCAGCAGCTTGACAGGGGGCTACACCGGGGAGCTGTTTTTT	CASSLTGGYTGELFF
.	.	TRBV7-9	TRBJ1-2	14	TGTGCCAGCAGCTTACGCCGGGAGGCGTATGGCTACACCTTC	CASSLRREAYGYTF
.	.	TRBV7-2	TRBJ1-5	13	TGTGCCAGCACACGAGATAGCAATCAGCCCCAGCATTTT	CASTRDSNQPQHF
.	TRBD1	TRBV5-1	TRBJ2-1	16	TGCGCCAGCAGCTTGGGGGCCTCGACAGGGCGGAATGAGCAGTTCTTC	CASSLGASTGRNEQFF
.	.	TRBV5-1	TRBJ1-1	12	TGCGCCAGCAGCGTTCCGGGGCAGGAAGCTTTCTTT	CASSVPGQEAFF
.	TRBD2	TRBV9	TRBJ2-1	17	TGTGCCAGCAGCGAGGGAGTGACTAGCGGGAGGCGAGTTGAGCAGTTCTTC	CASSEGVTSGRRVEQFF
.	.	TRBV7-3	TRBJ1-1	13	TGTGCCAGCAGCGACAGATTGAACACTGAAGCTTTCTTT	CASSDRLNTEAFF
once	.	TRBV28	TRBJ1-5	15	TGTGCCAGCAGCCCTCCGGGGAGCCTCTATCAGCCCCAGCATTTT	CASSPPGSLYQPQHF
.	TRBD1	TRBV7-2	TRBJ2-7	14	TGTGCCAGCAGCAAAAGGGGACAGACCTACGAGCAGTACTTC	CASSKRGQTYEQYF
.	TRBD1	TRBV3-1/TRBV3-2	TRBJ2-5	14	TGTGCCAGCAGCCGACAGGGGACCCAAGAGACCCAGTACTTC	CASSRQGTQETQYF
.	.	TRBV24-1	TRBJ1-3	15	TGTGCCACCAGTGATTCACGGAGCTCTGGAAACACCATATATTTT	CATSDSRSSGNTIYF
.	.	TRBV6-5	TRBJ2-2	15	TGTGCCAGCAGTCCCCAGCCGACTATCGCCGGGGAGCTGTTTTTT	CASSPQPTIAGELFF
.	TRBD1	TRBV7-2	TRBJ1-3	13	TGTGCCAGCAGCGGACAGGGGGGAAACACCATATATTTT	CASSGQGGNTIYF
.	TRBD1	TRBV3-1/TRBV3-2	TRBJ1-2	15	TGTGCCAGCAGCCCCCCGTCCGGGACAGGGAATGGCTACACCTTC	CASSPPSGTGNGYTF
.	TRBD1	TRBV28	TRBJ1-2	14	TGTGCCAGCAGAAGACAGGGGGCCTACTATGGCTACACCTTC	CASRRQGAYYGYTF
.	.	TRBV5-1	TRBJ1-6	14	TGCGCCAGCAGCTCCGGGACTGCTAATTCACCCCTCCACTTT	CASSSGTANSPLHF
.	TRBD1	TRBV28	TRBJ1-1	16	TGTGCCAGCATCTTTGGGCCGGGACAGCCCCGGGGCGAAGCTTTCTTT	CASIFGPGQPRGEAFF
.	.	TRBV5-1	TRBJ2-1	12	TGCGCCAGCAGCTTGGAACGGGGCGAGCAGTTCTTC	CASSLERGEQFF
.	.	TRBV19	TRBJ1-2	14	TGTGCCAGTAGTATAACAGTAGATAACTATGGCTACACCTTC	CASSITVDNYGYTF
.	TRBD1	TRBV5-1	TRBJ1-2	17	TGCGCCAGCAGCCCGAGGGGACAGGGGAAATGGGACTATGGCTACACCTTC	CASSPRGQGKWDYGYTF
once	.	TRBV6-2/TRBV6-3	TRBJ1-5	13	TGTGCCAGCAGTGGCAGGCCAAGTCAGCCCCAGCATTTT	CASSGRPSQPQHF
.	.	TRBV9	TRBJ2-5	17	TGTGCCAGCAGCGTAGAAGACTCGGGCCGGGGGTCAGAGACCCAGTACTTC	CASSVEDSGRGSETQYF